A single T cell receptor beta chain is shown here with its context. This CDR3 spans 14 amino acids. Germline lookup yields CDR1 SGHAT and CDR2 FQDESV (reference sequence). The ends were cut back, 5 bases at V and 11 bases at J, with 21 bases in the middle. This entry comes from a study of T cell changes during pregnancy in multiple sclerosis. Method: immunoSEQ multiplex PCR; TCRdb's copy keeps in-frame clones and lacks some. The sample consists of roughly 49,000 clones, 95% of them appearing once. The receptor was derived from a female donor with multiple sclerosis, enrolled in a pregnancy study. The sample here was CD8+ T cells from peripheral blood mononuclear cells, taken in the first trimester of pregnancy. The chain employs TRBV11-1 and TRBJ1-1; tentative D call: TRBD1 (6 bases). The CDR3 DNA follows: TGTGCCAGCAGCCCCCTGGGCTCCACAGGGTGCGCTTTCTTT. It codes for CASSPLGSTGCAFF.